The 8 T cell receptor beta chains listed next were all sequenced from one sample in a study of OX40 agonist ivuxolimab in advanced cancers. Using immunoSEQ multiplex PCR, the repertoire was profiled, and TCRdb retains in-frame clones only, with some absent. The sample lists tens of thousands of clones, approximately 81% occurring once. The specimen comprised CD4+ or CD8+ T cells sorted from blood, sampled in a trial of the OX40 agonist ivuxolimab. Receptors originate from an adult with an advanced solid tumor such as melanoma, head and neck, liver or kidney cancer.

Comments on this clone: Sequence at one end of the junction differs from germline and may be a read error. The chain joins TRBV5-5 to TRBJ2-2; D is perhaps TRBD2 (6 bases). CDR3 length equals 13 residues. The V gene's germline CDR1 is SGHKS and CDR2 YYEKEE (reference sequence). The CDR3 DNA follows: TGCGCCAGCAGCCAAGGGGACTCCGGGGAGCTGTTTTTT. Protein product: CASSQGDSGELFF.

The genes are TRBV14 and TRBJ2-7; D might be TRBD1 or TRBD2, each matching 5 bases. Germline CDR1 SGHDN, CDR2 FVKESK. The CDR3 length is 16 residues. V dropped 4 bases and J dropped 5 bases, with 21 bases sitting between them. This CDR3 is CASSLGVRDLSDEQYF. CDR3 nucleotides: TGTGCCAGCAGCCTGGGGGTAAGGGATTTGTCTGACGAGCAGTACTTC.

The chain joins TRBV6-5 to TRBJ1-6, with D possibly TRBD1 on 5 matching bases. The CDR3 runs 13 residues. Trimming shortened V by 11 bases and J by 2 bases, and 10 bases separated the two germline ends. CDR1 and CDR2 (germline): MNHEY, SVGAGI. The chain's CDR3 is CAGGTAYNSPLHF. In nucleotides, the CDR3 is TGTGCCGGAGGGACGGCCTATAATTCACCCCTCCACTTT.

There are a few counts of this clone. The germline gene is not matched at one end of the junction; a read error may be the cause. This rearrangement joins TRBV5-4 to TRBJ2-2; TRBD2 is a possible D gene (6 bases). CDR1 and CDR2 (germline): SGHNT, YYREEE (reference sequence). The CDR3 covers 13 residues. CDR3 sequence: CASSQGDSGELFF. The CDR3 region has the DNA TGCGCCAGCAGCCAAGGGGACTCCGGGGAGCTGTTTTTT.

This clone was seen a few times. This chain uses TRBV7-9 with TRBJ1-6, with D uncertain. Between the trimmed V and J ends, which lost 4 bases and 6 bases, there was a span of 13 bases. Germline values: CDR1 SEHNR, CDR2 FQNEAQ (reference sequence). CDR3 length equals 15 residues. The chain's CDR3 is CASSWEGRRNSPLHF. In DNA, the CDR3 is TGTGCCAGCAGCTGGGAGGGCAGGCGTAATTCACCCCTCCACTTT.

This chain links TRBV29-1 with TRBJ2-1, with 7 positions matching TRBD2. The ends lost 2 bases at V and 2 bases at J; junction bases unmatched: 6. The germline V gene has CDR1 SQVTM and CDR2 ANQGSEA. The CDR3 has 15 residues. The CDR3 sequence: CSVEFGGRAYNEQFF. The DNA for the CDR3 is TGCAGCGTTGAATTTGGGGGGAGGGCCTACAATGAGCAGTTCTTC.

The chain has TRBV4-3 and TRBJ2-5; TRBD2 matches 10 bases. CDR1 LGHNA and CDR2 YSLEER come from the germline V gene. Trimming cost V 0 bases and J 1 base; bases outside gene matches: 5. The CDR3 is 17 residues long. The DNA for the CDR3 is TGCGCCAGCAGCCAAGATGGGAGCGGGGGGGCCCAAGAGACCCAGTACTTC. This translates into CASSQDGSGGAQETQYF.

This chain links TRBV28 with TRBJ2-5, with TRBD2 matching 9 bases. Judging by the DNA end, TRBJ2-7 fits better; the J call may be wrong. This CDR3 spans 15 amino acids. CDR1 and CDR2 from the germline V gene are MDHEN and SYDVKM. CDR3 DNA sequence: TGTGCCAGCAGTCAACGGACTAGCGTAGTCAACGAGCAGTACTTC. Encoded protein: CASSQRTSVVNEQYF.